This T cell receptor beta chain is drawn from a study of T cell repertoires in cytomegalovirus infection. Across the whole study: Indications came from public TCR beta signatures; they pointed to CMV infection and to a matching HLA type. Findings and caveats of the study: Dominating the ex vivo response were HLA-C-restricted CMV-specific TCR beta clonotypes. Summed frequency of public TCR beta families distinguished CMV carriers with the relevant HLA.

This clonotype was found many times. Its antigen is undetermined. MiXCR, applied by TCRdb to the reads, yields one record per CDR3 protein. The table lists under 300,000 distinct CDR3 sequences, more than 15% of them singletons. This CDR3 comprises 16 residues. V was clipped by 7 bases and J by 4 bases; unmatched bases: 10. This receptor was taken from a human donor in good health (CMV status not recorded). Some clones in this sample may be carry-over from other donors' samples. The rearrangement joins TRBV12-3 or TRBV12-4 to TRBJ1-1; 12 nucleotides line up with TRBD1. Sequencing input: CD8+ T cells from PBMCs. CDR3 sequence reads: CASTLGQGAWSTEAFF. In nucleotides, the CDR3 is TGTGCCAGCACCCTGGGACAGGGGGCTTGGAGCACTGAAGCTTTCTTT.